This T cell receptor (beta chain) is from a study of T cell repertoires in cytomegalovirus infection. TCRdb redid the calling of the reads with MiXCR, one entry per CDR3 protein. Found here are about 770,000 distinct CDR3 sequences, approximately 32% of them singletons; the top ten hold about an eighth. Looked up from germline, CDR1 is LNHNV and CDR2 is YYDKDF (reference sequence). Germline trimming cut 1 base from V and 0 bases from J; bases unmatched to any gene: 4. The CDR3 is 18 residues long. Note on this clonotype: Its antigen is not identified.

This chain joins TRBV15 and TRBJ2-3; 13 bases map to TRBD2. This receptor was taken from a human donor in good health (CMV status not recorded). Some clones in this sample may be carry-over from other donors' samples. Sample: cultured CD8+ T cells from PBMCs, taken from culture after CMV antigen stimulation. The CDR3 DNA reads TGTGCCACCAGCAGAGGACTAGCGGGGGGCCCTAGCACAGATACGCAGTATTTT. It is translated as CATSRGLAGGPSTDTQYF.